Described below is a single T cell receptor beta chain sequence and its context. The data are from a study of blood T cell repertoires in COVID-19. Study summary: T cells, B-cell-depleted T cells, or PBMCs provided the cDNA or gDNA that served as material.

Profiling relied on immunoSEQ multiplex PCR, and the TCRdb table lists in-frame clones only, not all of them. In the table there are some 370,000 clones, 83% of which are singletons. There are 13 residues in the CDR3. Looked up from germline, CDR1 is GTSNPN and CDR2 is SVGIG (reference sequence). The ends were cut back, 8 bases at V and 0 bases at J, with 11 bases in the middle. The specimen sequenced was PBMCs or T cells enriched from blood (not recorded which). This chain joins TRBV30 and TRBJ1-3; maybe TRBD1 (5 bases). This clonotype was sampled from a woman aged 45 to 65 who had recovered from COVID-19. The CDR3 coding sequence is TGTGCCGGGGAGACAGACTCTGGAAACACCATATATTTT. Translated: CAGETDSGNTIYF.